Following are 8 T cell receptor beta chains from one sample sequenced in a study of spatial heterogeneity in lung cancer (dated by TCRdb to between 2019 and 2020). This specimen's time point label, interpreted: sample taken at primary tumor resection. Library generation was performed with 5' RACE. Sequencing was carried out with a NextSeq 500. TCRdb's own reprocessing of the public reads used fastp at Q25 and MiXCR and kept productive beta chains. Each entry is one CDR3 protein sequence, shown with its most common DNA and genes. This sample holds about 78,000 distinct CDR3 sequences; about 8% were observed only once. The leading ten clones occupy almost 7% of the sample. The sample in question was PBMCs, obtained at surgery. The receptors were gathered from a male donor with early-stage non-small cell lung cancer.

This clonotype was seen ten or more times. The chain employs TRBV11-2 and TRBJ2-7, with D perhaps TRBD2 (5 bases). CDR3 size: 15 residues. With 1 base removed from V and 2 bases from J, the gap between germline ends came to 12 bases. Germline V lookup: CDR1 SGHAT, CDR2 FQNNGV. The CDR3 bases are TGTGCCAGCAGCTTAGTTTCCGGGGATACCTACGAGCAGTACTTC. Encoded protein: CASSLVSGDTYEQYF.

This clonotype was seen only a few times. This chain uses TRBV20-1 with TRBJ2-2; TRBD2 matches at 7 bases. There are 17 residues in the CDR3. V gave up 5 bases and J gave up 0 bases; unmatched junction bases: 12. Per germline, CDR1 DFQATT and CDR2 SNEGSKA (reference sequence). The DNA for the CDR3 is TGCAGTGCTTATTCTAGCGGAGGCCCCGCGAACACCGGGGAGCTGTTTTTT. Translating gives CSAYSSGGPANTGELFF.

Ten or more counts support this clonotype. The rearrangement uses TRBV11-1 and TRBJ2-1; 7 bases map to TRBD2. CDR1 and CDR2 from the germline V gene are SGHAT and FQDESV (reference sequence). The CDR3 runs to 15 residues. Trimming removed 5 bases from V and 0 bases from J; junction bases left unmatched: 4. The CDR3 DNA reads TGTGCCAGCAGCCAAAGGACTAGCTCCTACAATGAGCAGTTCTTC. Encoded protein: CASSQRTSSYNEQFF.

V usage is TRBV27 and J usage is TRBJ2-3; D is uncertain. V lost 4 bases and J lost 1, with 9 bases in between. This CDR3 has 14 amino acids. In germline, CDR1 is MNHEY, CDR2 SMNVEV (reference sequence). This CDR3 is CASSYWQGTDTQYF. The CDR3 bases are TGTGCCAGCAGTTATTGGCAGGGCACAGATACGCAGTATTTT.

The chain carries TRBV20-1 and TRBJ1-2; possibly TRBD1 for D (6 bases). V lost 3 bases, J lost 3 bases, and 17 bases lay in between. Germline V gives CDR1 DFQATT, CDR2 SNEGSKA (reference sequence). The CDR3 totals 15 residues. This CDR3 reads CSAREPSGGHYGYTF. Here the CDR3 DNA reads TGCAGTGCTAGGGAGCCCTCTGGGGGCCACTATGGCTACACCTTC.

This clonotype was observed at least ten times. The gene calls are TRBV6-2 or TRBV6-3 and TRBJ1-5, with D maybe TRBD1 (5 bases). Germline CDR1 reads MNHEY; CDR2 reads SVGEGT. CDR3 length: 14 residues. V lost 0 bases, J lost 7 bases, and 10 bases lay in between. The CDR3 DNA reads TGTGCCAGCAGTTACTCGTTAGGGGCCCAGCCCCAGCATTTT. Translated, it gives CASSYSLGAQPQHF.

This clonotype was counted many times. The chain recombines TRBV20-1 with TRBJ1-1, with a tentative D call TRBD1 (5 bases). The V and J ends lost 5 bases and 4 bases respectively, with 17 bases between them. The CDR3 is 14 amino acids. CDR1 is DFQATT and CDR2 is SNEGSKA in the germline V gene (reference sequence). The CDR3 spells CSADPGAPTTEAFF. In nucleotides, the CDR3 is TGCAGTGCTGACCCCGGGGCCCCGACCACTGAAGCTTTCTTT.

This clonotype was seen repeatedly, ten times or more. The chain links TRBV5-1 to TRBJ2-1; 7 bases match TRBD1. The CDR3 is made up of 13 amino acids. V trimming: 4 bases; J trimming: 9 bases; junction bases outside the gene matches: 7. Germline CDR1 and CDR2: SGHRS and YFSETQ. The CDR3 sequence: CASSLGQVAEQFF. DNA of the CDR3: TGCGCCAGCAGCCTCGGACAGGTGGCTGAGCAGTTCTTC.